This entry lists 20 T cell receptor beta chains sequenced from one sample in a study of siplizumab effects on memory and regulatory T cells (dated by TCRdb to between 2018 and 2021). The protocol used for the library was the immunoSEQ multiplex PCR assay. TCRdb provides this immuneACCESS table in a form limited to in-frame rearrangements. Some clones are lacking; in checked studies, under half of them reflect an unresolved V gene, and why the rest are absent is not known. In all, the sample holds about 68,000 clones, and 85% to 95% of those were seen once. The top ten clones comprise approximately 4.5% of the sample. Sequenced sample: CD8+ T cells sorted from blood. Every receptor here comes from a human donor in good health.

The chain is built from TRBV7-3 and TRBJ2-7; 9 bases line up with TRBD2. Germline CDR1 and CDR2: SGHTA and FQGTGA. Germline trimming cut 1 base from V and 2 bases from J; bases unmatched to any gene: 3. This CDR3 has 15 residues. The CDR3 protein is CASSLSPSGAYEQYF. The CDR3 DNA sequence: TGTGCCAGCAGCTTAAGCCCTAGCGGGGCCTACGAGCAGTACTTC.

This chain joins TRBV27 and TRBJ1-3; the D is unclear. Deletions cut 4 bases from V and 0 bases from J, with 13 bases between. The CDR3 has 16 amino acids. CDR1 is MNHEY and CDR2 is SMNVEV in the germline V gene (reference sequence). In nucleotides, the CDR3 is TGTGCCAGCAGTTCCATATTGGCGAGCTCTGGAAACACCATATATTTT. Translation gives CASSSILASSGNTIYF.

The rearrangement uses TRBV27 and TRBJ2-7, with D hard to call. The V end lost 3 bases, the J end lost 2 bases, and 11 bases lay between the germline ends. The CDR3 covers 14 residues. The germline CDR1 and CDR2 sequences are MNHEY and SMNVEV (reference sequence). The CDR3: CASSLAGNPYEQYF. The CDR3 DNA reads TGTGCCAGCAGTTTGGCAGGAAACCCCTACGAGCAGTACTTC.

The J gene is TRBJ2-1, the V gene TRBV19, with 12 bases matching TRBD1. Germline CDR1 and CDR2: LNHDA and SQIVND (reference sequence). V gave up 4 bases and J gave up 7 bases; unmatched junction bases: 5. The CDR3 length is 15 residues. The CDR3 loop reads CASSTGTGGMNEQFF. For the CDR3, the DNA is TGTGCCAGTAGTACTGGGACAGGGGGCATGAATGAGCAGTTCTTC.

The chain is built from TRBV29-1 and TRBJ2-7; D possibly matches TRBD1 or TRBD2 (5 bases each). The CDR3 totals 14 residues. V was trimmed by 4 bases and J by 0 bases, leaving 13 bases between them. Germline CDR1 SQVTM, CDR2 ANQGSEA. The CDR3 DNA sequence: TGCAGCGTTGGGGCTCCTGGGGGCTCCTACGAGCAGTACTTC. Translation gives CSVGAPGGSYEQYF.

The J gene is TRBJ2-5, the V gene TRBV4-1, with D perhaps TRBD1 or TRBD2 (5 bases each). The V gene lost 2 bases and the J gene lost 2 bases, with 15 bases spanning the gap. CDR1 MGHRA and CDR2 YSYEKL come from the germline V gene. The CDR3 sequence is 16 residues long. The CDR3: CASSQILSEGQETQYF. DNA of the CDR3: TGCGCCAGCAGCCAAATTTTGTCAGAGGGGCAAGAGACCCAGTACTTC.

V gene TRBV27 combines with J gene TRBJ1-6; 8 bases line up with TRBD1. The CDR3 sequence is 17 residues long. Germline assignment: CDR1 MNHEY and CDR2 SMNVEV (reference sequence). V was pared by 7 bases and J by 1 base, with 9 bases of the junction left unmatched. The CDR3 region is CASTRTGFFSYNSPLHF. Here the CDR3 DNA reads TGTGCCAGCACCAGGACAGGGTTTTTTTCCTATAATTCACCCCTCCACTTT.

This clone was seen once. The chain is built from TRBV15 and TRBJ1-1; no clear D gene. The germline CDR1 and CDR2 sequences are LNHNV and YYDKDF (reference sequence). The CDR3 length is 13 residues. Trimming cost V 1 base and J 4 bases, with 7 bases left between them. CDR3 DNA sequence: TGTGCCACCAGCAGAGGCGACTTCACTGAAGCTTTCTTT. Translation gives CATSRGDFTEAFF.

The genes are TRBV29-1 and TRBJ1-2; 7 bases agree with TRBD1. The trim removed 2 bases at V and 7 bases at J, leaving 1 base unmatched. The CDR3 length is 11 residues. CDR1 is SQVTM, CDR2 ANQGSEA, per germline. The CDR3 region is CSVEQGGGYTF. The CDR3 DNA reads as TGCAGCGTTGAACAGGGGGGTGGCTACACCTTC.

This chain connects TRBV10-3 to TRBJ2-7; 10 positions agree with TRBD2. J gave up 2 bases and V 4 bases, and 5 bases lay outside the gene matches. The length of the CDR3 is 15 residues. The germline CDR1 and CDR2 sequences are ENHRY and SYGVKD. The DNA for the CDR3 is TGTGCCATCAGTGCCGGGACTAGCGTCACCTACGAGCAGTACTTC. Its translation is CAISAGTSVTYEQYF.

This chain connects TRBV19 to TRBJ2-7; a possible D gene is TRBD1 (6 bases). CDR3 size: 16 residues. V lost 1 base, J lost 4 bases, and 17 bases lay in between. Germline-derived CDR1 and CDR2 are LNHDA and SQIVND (reference sequence). The CDR3 DNA reads as TGTGCCAGTAGTATAGCCATGGGGGACAAGGATTACGAGCAGTACTTC. Encoded protein: CASSIAMGDKDYEQYF.

J is TRBJ1-1 and V is TRBV28, with D unresolved. CDR1 and CDR2 (germline): MDHEN, SYDVKM. The germline V and J ends were trimmed by 5 bases and 2 bases, with 15 bases remaining between them. The CDR3 runs to 15 residues. Here the CDR3 reads CASSELAGDNTEAFF. In nucleotides, the CDR3 is TGTGCCAGCAGTGAGCTCGCCGGGGATAACACTGAAGCTTTCTTT.

The chain has TRBV19 and TRBJ1-1; unclear D gene. This CDR3 is 13 amino acids long. Trimming cost V 3 bases and J 3 bases, with 8 bases left between them. Germline lookup yields CDR1 LNHDA and CDR2 SQIVND (reference sequence). CDR3 nucleotide sequence: TGTGCCAGTAGTATTGCGACGTACACTGAAGCTTTCTTT. As protein: CASSIATYTEAFF.

The V gene is TRBV5-6, the J gene TRBJ2-7; 7 nucleotides match TRBD1. Germline trimming cut 6 bases from V and 1 base from J; bases unmatched to any gene: 4. This CDR3 region has 13 residues. Germline V gene data show CDR1 as SGHDT and CDR2 as YYEEEE. CDR3 amino acids: CASKTGLSYEQYF. CDR3 sequence (DNA): TGTGCCAGCAAGACAGGGCTATCCTACGAGCAGTACTTC.

This clone was recorded once. The chain combines TRBV5-1 with TRBJ2-7; weak D call: TRBD2 (7 bases). Trimming shortened V by 0 bases and J by 4 bases, and 20 bases separated the two germline ends. The CDR3 sequence is 17 residues long. Germline CDR1 is SGHRS and CDR2 is YFSETQ. The CDR3 loop reads CASSLEGDRGAIYEQYF. In DNA form, the CDR3 reads TGCGCCAGCAGCTTGGAGGGCGACCGGGGGGCGATATACGAGCAGTACTTC.

The V gene is TRBV28, the J gene TRBJ2-7; D may correspond to TRBD1 or TRBD2 (5 bases each). The CDR3 runs 18 residues. CDR1 is MDHEN, CDR2 SYDVKM, per germline. Trimming stripped 4 bases from V and 2 bases from J, with 24 bases between. CDR3 amino acids: CASSSNYPYRDGAYEQYF. The CDR3 DNA sequence: TGTGCCAGCAGTTCTAACTACCCCTACCGGGACGGAGCCTACGAGCAGTACTTC.

This clone was found once. The chain couples TRBV11-2 to TRBJ2-7; 8 nucleotides align to TRBD2. V gave up 6 bases and J gave up 5 bases; unmatched junction bases: 9. The CDR3 spans 14 residues. Germline loops: CDR1 SGHAT, CDR2 FQNNGV. The CDR3 region has the DNA TGTGCCAGCAGTGCGGGGGGACCCCAGGACGAGCAGTACTTC. This gives the protein CASSAGGPQDEQYF.

V is TRBV27 and J is TRBJ1-1; the D is unclear. CDR1 and CDR2 from the germline V gene are MNHEY and SMNVEV (reference sequence). This CDR3 is 19 amino acids long. V was clipped by 0 bases and J by 7 bases, with 27 bases between them. CDR3 in DNA: TGTGCCAGCAGTTTATCCACAGTGTTTCAAATTCAGCTCGTCTTTGAAGCTTTCTTT. This codes for CASSLSTVFQIQLVFEAFF.

The genes are TRBV2 and TRBJ2-1, with TRBD1 as a possible D gene (5 bases). V was clipped by 6 bases and J by 5 bases, with 11 bases between them. The germline V gene has CDR1 SNHLY and CDR2 FYNNEI. The CDR3 sequence is 13 residues long. CDR3 sequence (DNA): TGTGCCAGCAGCCGGCAGGGTGACAATGAGCAGTTCTTC. Protein: CASSRQGDNEQFF.

The chain uses TRBV6-5 and TRBJ2-1; tentative D call: TRBD2 (6 bases). Germline loops: CDR1 MNHEY, CDR2 SVGAGI. V lost 3 bases and J lost 6, with 6 bases in between. This CDR3 comprises 12 residues. The CDR3 sequence: CASSYSGNEQFF. In nucleotides, the CDR3 is TGTGCCAGCAGTTATAGCGGCAATGAGCAGTTCTTC.